These T cell receptor beta chains were read from a single sample in a study of blood T cell repertoires in COVID-19. Assay: immunoSEQ multiplex PCR; the TCRdb copy retains only in-frame clones and omits some. The repertoire has around 250,000 clones, around 84% of them found once; the top ten carry roughly 1.6%. Sequenced input: PBMCs or T cells enriched from blood (not recorded which). These receptors were obtained from a woman aged 50 to 60 who had recovered from COVID-19. The CDR3 runs from the conserved cysteine through the conserved F or W. Each record gives: D gene, J gene, clone size, V gene, CDR3 DNA, CDR3 protein. D genes are given only for firm matches. A clone size is listed for some rows: how often the clone was seen (once, few, many), or a class if it is expanded.

D gene: TRBD2
J gene: TRBJ2-5
clone size: NA
V gene: TRBV30
CDR3 DNA: TGTGCCTGGAGTGTGTTACGACCGGGACTAGCGGGACAAGAGACCCAGTACTTC
CDR3 protein: CAWSVLRPGLAGQETQYF

D gene: NA
J gene: TRBJ1-3
clone size: NA
V gene: TRBV9
CDR3 DNA: TGTGCCAGCAGCGTAGCCGGGTACACAGGAAACACCATATATTTT
CDR3 protein: CASSVAGYTGNTIYF

D gene: TRBD1
J gene: TRBJ1-1
clone size: NA
V gene: TRBV10-3
CDR3 DNA: TGTGCCATCAGTTACTCCCGGGACAGTGGCGGTATCACTGAAGCTTTCTTT
CDR3 protein: CAISYSRDSGGITEAFF

D gene: TRBD1
J gene: TRBJ1-2
clone size: once
V gene: TRBV5-1
CDR3 DNA: TGCGCCAGCAGCTTTGGCGGGACAGCGTCGAGTAAAATCGGCTACACCTTC
CDR3 protein: CASSFGGTASSKIGYTF

D gene: NA
J gene: TRBJ2-3
clone size: NA
V gene: TRBV7-9
CDR3 DNA: TGTGCCAGCAGCTACCCTGGGGCTTCAGATACGCAGTATTTT
CDR3 protein: CASSYPGASDTQYF

D gene: NA
J gene: TRBJ2-7
clone size: NA
V gene: TRBV6-2/TRBV6-3
CDR3 DNA: TGTGCCAGCAGCCGGGGGGCTAGCGGAGTCAGTTTCTACGAGCAGTACTTC
CDR3 protein: CASSRGASGVSFYEQYF

D gene: TRBD2
J gene: TRBJ2-1
clone size: NA
V gene: TRBV6-6
CDR3 DNA: TGTGCCAGCATCGAAGCGGGAGGGGGGGAGCAGTTCTTC
CDR3 protein: CASIEAGGGEQFF

D gene: NA
J gene: TRBJ2-2
clone size: NA
V gene: TRBV3-1/TRBV3-2
CDR3 DNA: TGTGCCAGCGGGGGCCCCGGGGAGCTGTTTTTT
CDR3 protein: CASGGPGELFF

D gene: TRBD2
J gene: TRBJ2-7
clone size: NA
V gene: TRBV25-1
CDR3 DNA: TGTGCCAGCAGTGAAAAGCGGGAGTCCTACGAGCAGTACTTC
CDR3 protein: CASSEKRESYEQYF

D gene: NA
J gene: TRBJ1-6
clone size: NA
V gene: TRBV5-1
CDR3 DNA: TGCGCCAGCAGCCAGTCGTCGGGGTATGGTTCACCCCTCCACTTT
CDR3 protein: CASSQSSGYGSPLHF

D gene: NA
J gene: TRBJ1-1
clone size: NA
V gene: TRBV5-1
CDR3 DNA: TGCGCCAGCAGCTCAAACCCGGGGGACACTGAAGCTTTCTTT
CDR3 protein: CASSSNPGDTEAFF

D gene: TRBD1
J gene: TRBJ1-1
clone size: NA
V gene: TRBV27
CDR3 DNA: TGTGCCAGCAGTGGACAGGGGAACACTGAAGCTTTCTTT
CDR3 protein: CASSGQGNTEAFF

D gene: TRBD2
J gene: TRBJ2-7
clone size: NA
V gene: TRBV6-6
CDR3 DNA: TGTGCCAGCAAGTTAGGGAGGGGACTCTACGAGCAGTACTTC
CDR3 protein: CASKLGRGLYEQYF

D gene: NA
J gene: TRBJ1-3
clone size: NA
V gene: TRBV5-1
CDR3 DNA: TGCGCCAGCAGCTGGTCAGGGGCCGGAAACACCATATATTTT
CDR3 protein: CASSWSGAGNTIYF

D gene: TRBD1
J gene: TRBJ1-5
clone size: NA
V gene: TRBV28
CDR3 DNA: TGTGCCAGCAGTTTGAGACAGGGCGTGTGGCATTTT
CDR3 protein: CASSLRQGVWHF

D gene: TRBD2
J gene: TRBJ2-5
clone size: NA
V gene: TRBV19
CDR3 DNA: TGTGCCAGTAGTATAGACCTAGCGGGAGACGGAGAGACCCAGTACTTC
CDR3 protein: CASSIDLAGDGETQYF

D gene: TRBD1
J gene: TRBJ2-3
clone size: NA
V gene: TRBV5-4
CDR3 DNA: TGTGCCAGCAGCATAAGGACAGGGGACACAGATACGCAGTATTTT
CDR3 protein: CASSIRTGDTDTQYF

D gene: TRBD1
J gene: TRBJ1-2
clone size: NA
V gene: TRBV4-1
CDR3 DNA: TGCGCCAGCAGCCAAGATCTGGACAGGATGGGGAACTATGGCTACACCTTC
CDR3 protein: CASSQDLDRMGNYGYTF

D gene: TRBD2
J gene: TRBJ2-1
clone size: NA
V gene: TRBV11-3
CDR3 DNA: TGTGCCAGCAGCTTAGGTGCGGGAGTCCGGTTCTTC
CDR3 protein: CASSLGAGVRFF

D gene: TRBD2
J gene: TRBJ2-7
clone size: once
V gene: TRBV3-1/TRBV3-2
CDR3 DNA: TGTGCCAGCAGCCAAATTGGGACTAGGGAGCAGTACTTC
CDR3 protein: CASSQIGTREQYF

D gene: NA
J gene: TRBJ1-2
clone size: NA
V gene: TRBV29-1
CDR3 DNA: TGCAGCGGGGCCACAGGGTCGAGCTACACCTTC
CDR3 protein: CSGATGSSYTF

D gene: TRBD2
J gene: TRBJ2-7
clone size: NA
V gene: TRBV7-2
CDR3 DNA: TGTGCCAGCAGCAAGGGCGGGAGTAACTTCTACGAGCAGTACTTC
CDR3 protein: CASSKGGSNFYEQYF

D gene: NA
J gene: TRBJ1-4
clone size: NA
V gene: TRBV28
CDR3 DNA: TGTGCCAGCAGGGGAGTTGCAACTAATGAAAAACTGTTTTTT
CDR3 protein: CASRGVATNEKLFF

D gene: TRBD2
J gene: TRBJ2-2
clone size: NA
V gene: TRBV7-2
CDR3 DNA: TGTGCCAGCAGCCTAATGAGCGGGAGCTGGGGGGAGCTGTTTTTT
CDR3 protein: CASSLMSGSWGELFF

D gene: TRBD1
J gene: TRBJ1-1
clone size: NA
V gene: TRBV4-3
CDR3 DNA: TGCGCCAGCAGCGCAACAGGACAGGGGAAAGCTTTCTTT
CDR3 protein: CASSATGQGKAFF

D gene: NA
J gene: TRBJ1-4
clone size: NA
V gene: TRBV28
CDR3 DNA: TGTGCCAGCGGACGGGGTGGATCTAATGAAAAACTGTTTTTT
CDR3 protein: CASGRGGSNEKLFF

D gene: TRBD2
J gene: TRBJ2-3
clone size: NA
V gene: TRBV18
CDR3 DNA: TGTGCCAGCTCACCAGTAGCGGGAGTCGGAGATACGCAGTATTTT
CDR3 protein: CASSPVAGVGDTQYF

D gene: NA
J gene: TRBJ2-3
clone size: NA
V gene: TRBV6-2/TRBV6-3
CDR3 DNA: TGTGCCAGCAGCCGGGGACTTTCCGGAGATACGCAGTATTTT
CDR3 protein: CASSRGLSGDTQYF

D gene: TRBD2
J gene: TRBJ2-6
clone size: NA
V gene: TRBV27
CDR3 DNA: TGTGCCAGCAGTTCATGGGCTAGCGGGGGGAACTCTGGGGCCAACGTCCTGACTTTC
CDR3 protein: CASSSWASGGNSGANVLTF

D gene: TRBD2
J gene: TRBJ2-7
clone size: NA
V gene: TRBV27
CDR3 DNA: TGTGCCAGCAGCCTACTAGCGGGGGACTCCTACGAGCAGTACTTC
CDR3 protein: CASSLLAGDSYEQYF

D gene: TRBD1
J gene: TRBJ2-1
clone size: NA
V gene: TRBV18
CDR3 DNA: TGTGCCAGCTCACCCGGACAGGGCTCCTACAATGAGCAGTTCTTC
CDR3 protein: CASSPGQGSYNEQFF

D gene: NA
J gene: TRBJ1-1
clone size: NA
V gene: TRBV3-1/TRBV3-2
CDR3 DNA: TGTGCCAGCAGCCAAGATCTTTGGGGGGAAATTTTCACTGAAGCTTTCTTT
CDR3 protein: CASSQDLWGEIFTEAFF

D gene: NA
J gene: TRBJ1-2
clone size: NA
V gene: TRBV5-1
CDR3 DNA: TGCGCCAGCAGCTTGACAGGGTTTCGGGGCGGCTACACCTTC
CDR3 protein: CASSLTGFRGGYTF

D gene: TRBD1
J gene: TRBJ1-2
clone size: NA
V gene: TRBV19
CDR3 DNA: TGTGCCAGTAGTATGGGACAGGGGGCTGGTGGCTACACCTTC
CDR3 protein: CASSMGQGAGGYTF

D gene: NA
J gene: TRBJ1-5
clone size: NA
V gene: TRBV28
CDR3 DNA: TGTGCCAGCAGTAAAGCGAATCAGCCCCAGCATTTT
CDR3 protein: CASSKANQPQHF

D gene: TRBD2
J gene: TRBJ2-5
clone size: NA
V gene: TRBV28
CDR3 DNA: TGTGCCAGCAAAACGGGGGGAGAGACCCAGTACTTC
CDR3 protein: CASKTGGETQYF

D gene: TRBD1
J gene: TRBJ1-6
clone size: NA
V gene: TRBV18
CDR3 DNA: TGTGCCAGCTCCCTCAAACCGGGACAGAATTCACCCCTCCACTTT
CDR3 protein: CASSLKPGQNSPLHF